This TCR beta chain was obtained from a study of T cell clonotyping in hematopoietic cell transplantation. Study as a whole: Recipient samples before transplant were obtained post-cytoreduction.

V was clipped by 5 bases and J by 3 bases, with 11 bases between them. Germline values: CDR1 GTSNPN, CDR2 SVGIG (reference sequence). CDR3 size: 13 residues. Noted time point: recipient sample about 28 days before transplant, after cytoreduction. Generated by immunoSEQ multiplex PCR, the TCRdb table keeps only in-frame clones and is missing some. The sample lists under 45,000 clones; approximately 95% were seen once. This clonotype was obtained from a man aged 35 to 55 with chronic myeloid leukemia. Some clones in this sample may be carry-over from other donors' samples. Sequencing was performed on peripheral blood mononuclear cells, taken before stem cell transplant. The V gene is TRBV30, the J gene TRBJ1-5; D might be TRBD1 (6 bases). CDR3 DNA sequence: TGTGCCTGGGCTACAGGGTTCAATCAGCCCCAGCATTTT. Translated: CAWATGFNQPQHF.